Listed here are 16 T cell receptor beta chains from one sample, sequenced in a study of OX40 agonist ivuxolimab in advanced cancers. The repertoire was sequenced with immunoSEQ multiplex PCR; TCRdb's copy has only in-frame clones and lacks some. The table shows about 35,000 clones, with about three quarters occurring only once. The specimen comprised CD4+ or CD8+ T cells sorted from blood, sampled in a trial of the OX40 agonist ivuxolimab. The receptor source for this set is an adult with an advanced solid tumor such as melanoma, head and neck, liver or kidney cancer.

This clone is medium-sized by share. V gene TRBV7-9 combines with J gene TRBJ1-3; D is ambiguous. Germline lookup yields CDR1 SEHNR and CDR2 FQNEAQ (reference sequence). The length of the CDR3 is 13 residues. V dropped 3 bases and J dropped 2 bases, with 5 bases sitting between them. The CDR3 region has the DNA TGTGCCAGCAGCTTCAGTACTGGAAACACCATATATTTT. It is translated as CASSFSTGNTIYF.

V usage is TRBV2 and J usage is TRBJ1-2, with 8 bases aligning to TRBD1. Germline CDR1 is SNHLY and CDR2 is FYNNEI. V trimming: 4 bases; J trimming: 4 bases; junction bases outside the gene matches: 5. The CDR3 is 14 residues long. The CDR3 here is CASSATGGIYGYTF. The CDR3 nucleotides are TGTGCCAGCAGTGCTACAGGGGGAATCTATGGCTACACCTTC.

The chain recombines TRBV20-1 with TRBJ2-3; D ambiguous. V was pared by 4 bases and J by 6 bases, with 5 bases between. Per germline, CDR1 DFQATT and CDR2 SNEGSKA (reference sequence). The CDR3 has 10 residues. In DNA form, the CDR3 reads TGCAGTGCTATACTTGATACGCAGTATTTT. Translation gives CSAILDTQYF.

This clone was seen a single time. The rearrangement joins TRBV5-4 to TRBJ1-1; tentative D call: TRBD1 (5 bases). Germline V lookup: CDR1 SGHNT, CDR2 YYREEE (reference sequence). Trimming left V 4 bases short and J 3 bases short, with 10 bases between. The CDR3 is made up of 13 amino acids. The CDR3, as DNA: TGTGCCAGCAGCGAACAGGTTTACACTGAAGCTTTCTTT. Its protein product is CASSEQVYTEAFF.

J is TRBJ1-2 and V is TRBV28; D not certain. This CDR3 region has 16 residues. V lost 2 bases and J lost 1, with 14 bases in between. CDR1 and CDR2 (germline): MDHEN, SYDVKM. The chain's CDR3 is CASSLRVERFNYGYTF. DNA of the CDR3: TGTGCCAGCAGTTTACGGGTCGAGAGGTTTAACTATGGCTACACCTTC.

V and J are TRBV11-2 and TRBJ2-5, with TRBD2 as a possible D gene (7 bases). In germline, CDR1 is SGHAT, CDR2 FQNNGV. The V end lost 5 bases, the J end lost 5 bases, and 18 bases lay between the germline ends. This CDR3 comprises 15 residues. CDR3 in DNA: TGTGCCAGCAGCGGATCGGGGGGCGCGTTGGAGACCCAGTACTTC. The encoded protein is CASSGSGGALETQYF. The complete variable domain, with remaining parts taken from reference TRBV11-2 and TRBJ2-5, reads EAGVAQSPRYKIIEKRQSVAFWCNPISGHATLYWYQQILGQGPKLLIQFQNNGVVDDSQLPKDRFSAERLKGVDSTLKIQPAKLEDSAVYLCASSGSGGALETQYFGPGTRLLVL.

The rearrangement joins TRBV6-5 to TRBJ2-5; 8 nucleotides match TRBD2. CDR1 is MNHEY and CDR2 is SVGAGI in the germline V gene. This CDR3 is 16 amino acids long. J gave up 2 bases and V 0 bases, and 5 bases lay outside the gene matches. CDR3 DNA: TGTGCCAGCAGTTACTCCGGGACTAGGCGGCAAGAGACCCAGTACTTC. It translates to CASSYSGTRRQETQYF.

This clone was counted a single time. The V gene is TRBV6-1, the J gene TRBJ1-2; 11 bases map to TRBD1. Germline V gives CDR1 MNHNS, CDR2 SASEGT. J gave up 4 bases and V 2 bases, and 6 bases lay outside the gene matches. The CDR3 is made up of 16 amino acids. This CDR3 is CASSEQGQGGSYGYTF. The CDR3 DNA is TGTGCCAGCAGTGAACAGGGACAGGGGGGCTCCTATGGCTACACCTTC.

This clone occurred many times. The chain is built from TRBV19 and TRBJ1-2; 8 bases map to TRBD1. The germline V gene has CDR1 LNHDA and CDR2 SQIVND (reference sequence). J was trimmed by 4 bases and V by 7 bases; bases with no gene match: 5. CDR3 length: 13 amino acids. CDR3 DNA: TGTGCCAGTACGGCCGGGACAGGCTATGGCTACACCTTC. Translation: CASTAGTGYGYTF.

Turning to this clone: Other DNA sequences in this sample translate to the same CDR3. This sequence joins TRBV6-1 and TRBJ2-1; D tentatively reads TRBD1 or TRBD2 (5 bases each). Trimming removed 0 bases at V and 9 bases at J, with 9 bases between. CDR1 and CDR2 from the germline V gene are MNHNS and SASEGT. This CDR3 is built from 13 residues. CDR3 nucleotide sequence: TGTGCCAGCAGTGAAGCGGGGGTTAGTGAGCAGTTCTTC. It specifies CASSEAGVSEQFF.

This clone was seen once. V gene TRBV6-5 combines with J gene TRBJ1-4; 7 nucleotides match TRBD1. Unmatched junction bases numbered 7, after V lost 4 bases and J lost 8 bases. The CDR3 covers 14 residues. In germline, CDR1 is MNHEY, CDR2 SVGAGI. For the CDR3, the DNA is TGTGCCAGCAGTTCCGGGACAGTGGACGAAAAACTGTTTTTT. Encoded protein: CASSSGTVDEKLFF.

As concerns this clone: Other nucleotide sequences in the sample specify the same CDR3. The chain combines TRBV7-9 with TRBJ2-3; D uncertain. CDR3 size: 12 residues. From germline, CDR1 is SEHNR and CDR2 FQNEAQ (reference sequence). Trimming stripped 3 bases from V and 2 bases from J, with 3 bases between. The CDR3 nucleotides are TGTGCCAGCAGCTTTTCCACAGATACGCAGTATTTT. This codes for CASSFSTDTQYF.

This clone was observed at least ten times. CDR3 protein: CASSPDSSEQFF. DNA for the CDR3: TGTGCCAGCTCACCGGATAGCAGTGAGCAGTTCTTC. The chain has TRBV18 and TRBJ2-1; D gene uncertain. The V and J ends lost 3 bases and 9 bases respectively, with 9 bases between them. Germline V lookup: CDR1 KGHSH, CDR2 LQKENI. The CDR3 is made up of 12 amino acids.

V is TRBV29-1 and J is TRBJ1-4; D is ambiguous. The CDR3 sequence is 11 residues long. Trimming stripped 2 bases from V and 7 bases from J, with 5 bases between. The germline CDR1 and CDR2 sequences are SQVTM and ANQGSEA. The CDR3 here is CSVERSEKLFF. CDR3 nucleotide sequence: TGCAGCGTTGAAAGGAGTGAAAAACTGTTTTTT.

On this clone itself: Because the CDR3's place on the DNA is in doubt, the DNA is left out and the CDR3 is given as listed by TCRdb. The CDR3 spells CASSHLRAGDGYTF. The chain is built from TRBV7-2 and TRBJ1-2. CDR1 is SGHTA and CDR2 is FQGNSA in the germline V gene. The CDR3 sequence runs 14 residues, both termini included.

This clone was recorded a few times. The chain carries TRBV27 and TRBJ2-5; TRBD1 matches 8 bases. Per germline, CDR1 MNHEY and CDR2 SMNVEV (reference sequence). This CDR3 contains 14 residues. The V and J ends lost 5 bases and 6 bases, in that order; junction bases with no gene match: 8. The CDR3 DNA sequence: TGTGCCAGCAGTCCCCCGGACAGGGACAAGACCCAGTACTTC. Translated: CASSPPDRDKTQYF.